Listed below are T cell receptor beta chains from one sample, sequenced in a study of blood T cell repertoires in COVID-19. Method: immunoSEQ multiplex PCR; TCRdb's copy keeps in-frame clones and lacks some. Seen here are some 200,000 clones, about 85% observed once, and the top ten hold around 2.9%. Specimen: peripheral blood. These receptors were obtained from a man in his fifties who had recovered from COVID-19. Both conserved end residues are part of each CDR3. The order of the fields is clone size, J gene, V gene, D gene, CDR3 protein, CDR3 DNA. D genes are given only for firm matches. Clone sizes are given selectively: once, few, many, or a class where the clone is expanded.

size: .; J: TRBJ1-1; V: TRBV7-2; D: .; CDR3: CASRRTQGGSRAFF; DNA: TGTGCCAGCAGGCGGACCCAGGGTGGTAGTAGGGCTTTCTTT
size: .; J: TRBJ2-7; V: TRBV28; D: .; CDR3: CASSLSGGGYEQYF; DNA: TGTGCCAGCAGTTTATCCGGGGGTGGCTACGAGCAGTACTTC
size: .; J: TRBJ2-7; V: TRBV11-2; D: .; CDR3: CASSFIGGTDYYEQYF; DNA: TGTGCCAGCAGCTTCATTGGGGGGACCGATTATTACGAGCAGTACTTC
size: .; J: TRBJ1-2; V: TRBV19; D: TRBD1; CDR3: CASSQNRGRDGYTF; DNA: TGTGCCAGTAGTCAAAACAGGGGGCGAGATGGCTACACCTTC
size: .; J: TRBJ1-2; V: TRBV6-5; D: TRBD1; CDR3: CASRTGQGMGYTF; DNA: TGTGCCAGCAGAACGGGACAGGGGATGGGCTACACCTTC
size: .; J: TRBJ2-2; V: TRBV7-2; D: .; CDR3: CASSSAEKKRFDGELFF; DNA: TGTGCCAGCAGCTCCGCGGAAAAAAAGAGGTTTGACGGGGAGCTGTTTTTT
size: once; J: TRBJ2-1; V: TRBV13; D: TRBD2; CDR3: CASSLGLGTSGSNEQFF; DNA: TGTGCCAGCAGCTTAGGCCTGGGGACTAGCGGGAGCAATGAGCAGTTCTTC
size: .; J: TRBJ2-7; V: TRBV5-1; D: TRBD2; CDR3: CASSRGLAGVHEQYF; DNA: TGCGCCAGCAGCCGGGGACTAGCGGGAGTCCACGAGCAGTACTTC
size: .; J: TRBJ2-7; V: TRBV3-1/TRBV3-2; D: TRBD1; CDR3: CASSRVGGQGSEQYF; DNA: TGTGCCAGCAGCCGCGTTGGGGGACAGGGGTCCGAGCAGTACTTC
size: .; J: TRBJ1-6; V: TRBV30; D: .; CDR3: CASKEGSSYNSPLHF; DNA: TGTGCCAGTAAGGAGGGGAGCTCCTATAATTCACCCCTCCACTTT
size: .; J: TRBJ2-4; V: TRBV27; D: .; CDR3: CASSHLPRDSKNIQYF; DNA: TGTGCCAGCAGCCACCTCCCCCGGGACTCCAAAAACATTCAGTACTTC
size: .; J: TRBJ1-1; V: TRBV18; D: .; CDR3: CASSPAGTLNTEAFF; DNA: TGTGCCAGCTCACCAGCGGGGACTTTAAACACTGAAGCTTTCTTT
size: .; J: TRBJ1-2; V: TRBV20-1; D: TRBD1; CDR3: CSAPTGAGYTF; DNA: TGCAGTGCCCCAACAGGGGCTGGCTACACCTTC
size: .; J: TRBJ2-1; V: TRBV27; D: TRBD1; CDR3: CASTPDRSSYNEQFF; DNA: TGTGCCAGCACCCCGGACAGGAGCTCCTACAATGAGCAGTTCTTC
size: .; J: TRBJ1-5; V: TRBV28; D: .; CDR3: CASNVVLRNQPQHF; DNA: TGTGCCAGCAATGTAGTCCTAAGAAATCAGCCCCAGCATTTT
size: .; J: TRBJ2-7; V: TRBV7-9; D: .; CDR3: CASSLVAGPNEQYF; DNA: TGTGCCAGCAGCTTAGTCGCAGGGCCCAACGAGCAGTACTTC
size: .; J: TRBJ2-3; V: TRBV3-1/TRBV3-2; D: TRBD1; CDR3: CASRAGGADTQYF; DNA: TGTGCCAGCAGGGCAGGGGGCGCAGATACGCAGTATTTT
size: .; J: TRBJ2-7; V: TRBV11-2; D: TRBD1; CDR3: CASTPGGSYEQYF; DNA: TGTGCCAGCACGCCAGGGGGCTCCTACGAGCAGTACTTC
size: .; J: TRBJ1-2; V: TRBV5-5; D: .; CDR3: CASSLQTEDYGYTF; DNA: TGTGCCAGCAGCTTGCAGACAGAAGACTATGGCTACACCTTC
size: .; J: TRBJ1-3; V: TRBV28; D: TRBD1; CDR3: CASSPGQGNSGNTIYF; DNA: TGTGCCAGCAGTCCCGGACAGGGGAACTCTGGAAACACCATATATTTT
size: .; J: TRBJ2-5; V: TRBV12-2; D: .; CDR3: CASRLMGGETQYF; DNA: TGTGCAAGTCGCCTCATGGGAGGGGAGACCCAGTACTTC
size: .; J: TRBJ2-1; V: TRBV9; D: .; CDR3: CASSESSLGGNEQFF; DNA: TGTGCCAGCAGTGAAAGCTCCCTAGGGGGCAATGAGCAGTTCTTC
size: .; J: TRBJ2-1; V: TRBV7-8; D: TRBD2; CDR3: CASSLDGTRDNEQFF; DNA: TGTGCCAGCAGCTTAGACGGGACTAGAGACAATGAGCAGTTCTTC
size: .; J: TRBJ2-7; V: TRBV7-6; D: .; CDR3: CASIPRVAGNEQYF; DNA: TGTGCCAGCATCCCCCGCGTAGCAGGGAACGAGCAGTACTTC
size: .; J: TRBJ1-6; V: TRBV7-2; D: TRBD1; CDR3: CASSLLPTGPSNSPLHF; DNA: TGTGCCAGCAGCTTACTACCGACAGGGCCTAGCAATTCACCCCTCCACTTT
size: .; J: TRBJ2-6; V: TRBV28; D: .; CDR3: CASSLSQGANVLTF; DNA: TGTGCCAGCAGTTTATCACAGGGGGCCAACGTCCTGACTTTC
size: .; J: TRBJ2-7; V: TRBV27; D: .; CDR3: CASRETNSYEQYF; DNA: TGTGCCAGCAGAGAGACAAACTCCTACGAGCAGTACTTC
size: .; J: TRBJ1-5; V: TRBV28; D: .; CDR3: CASSFSPQTQHF; DNA: TGTGCCAGCAGTTTTTCGCCCCAGACCCAGCATTTT
size: few; J: TRBJ1-2; V: TRBV10-3; D: .; CDR3: CATLGGGLYGYTF; DNA: TGTGCCACCCTTGGGGGGGGACTCTATGGCTACACCTTC
size: .; J: TRBJ1-1; V: TRBV10-3; D: TRBD1; CDR3: CAIRAQGTDTEAFF; DNA: TGTGCCATCAGGGCACAGGGGACGGACACTGAAGCTTTCTTT
size: .; J: TRBJ2-3; V: TRBV19; D: TRBD2; CDR3: CASSSGGGTDTQYF; DNA: TGTGCCAGTAGTTCGGGGGGAGGCACAGATACGCAGTATTTT
size: .; J: TRBJ1-3; V: TRBV7-9; D: .; CDR3: CASSFDSSGNTIYF; DNA: TGTGCCAGCAGCTTCGACAGCTCTGGAAACACCATATATTTT
size: .; J: TRBJ2-3; V: TRBV9; D: .; CDR3: CASSVARASGTDTQYF; DNA: TGTGCCAGCAGCGTAGCACGCGCCTCCGGTACAGATACGCAGTATTTT
size: .; J: TRBJ1-1; V: TRBV21-1; D: .; CDR3: CASGDRGGTEAFF; DNA: TGTGCCAGCGGGGACAGGGGGGGCACTGAAGCTTTCTTT
size: .; J: TRBJ2-6; V: TRBV19; D: TRBD1; CDR3: CASSEDRASSGANVLTF; DNA: TGTGCCAGTAGTGAAGACAGGGCCTCAAGTGGGGCCAACGTCCTGACTTTC
size: .; J: TRBJ2-2; V: TRBV27; D: TRBD1; CDR3: CASSSSGTGRTGELFF; DNA: TGTGCCAGCAGTTCCTCCGGGACAGGGAGGACCGGGGAGCTGTTTTTT